Presented here are 19 T cell receptor beta chains from one specimen sequenced in a study of CD8 T cells in ankylosing spondylitis. TCRdb re-called the 5' RACE reads through MiXCR, storing one row per CDR3 protein. The data hold about 240,000 distinct CDR3 sequences, with around 9.1% observed a single time. The specimen was blood, either unsorted or a sorted T cell fraction (not recorded which). Source of these receptors: a male donor with ankylosing spondylitis or in good health (not recorded which).

This clonotype has a count of ten or more. The chain links TRBV4-1 to TRBJ2-2; TRBD1 matches 9 bases. The V and J ends lost 4 bases and 6 bases, in that order; junction bases with no gene match: 6. The CDR3 is made up of 15 amino acids. CDR1 and CDR2 from the germline V gene are MGHRA and YSYEKL. CDR3 sequence reads: CASSPRGQGSGELFF. In nucleotides, the CDR3 is TGCGCCAGCAGCCCACGAGGACAGGGGTCCGGGGAGCTGTTTTTT.

This clonotype turned up a few times. The chain joins TRBV12-3 or TRBV12-4 to TRBJ2-3; 14 nucleotides line up with TRBD2. With V trimmed by 5 bases and J by 6 bases, 7 bases remained unmatched. The CDR3 sequence is 16 residues long. CDR3 protein: CASSLPGLAGVDTQYF. CDR3 bases: TGTGCCAGCAGTCTACCGGGACTAGCGGGAGTCGATACGCAGTATTTT.

This clonotype was detected a few times. V and J are TRBV7-9 and TRBJ2-7, with 9 positions matching TRBD1. This CDR3 comprises 15 residues. In germline, CDR1 is SEHNR, CDR2 FQNEAQ (reference sequence). Losses at the gene ends were 6 bases for V and 3 bases for J; bases not matched to a gene: 9. The DNA for the CDR3 is TGTGCCAGCAGTCCATCCGACAGGGGGGACTACGAGCAGTACTTC. Translation gives CASSPSDRGDYEQYF. The variable domain in full, with the rest retrieved from reference TRBV7-9 and TRBJ2-7, is DTGVSQNPRHKITKRGQNVTFRCDPISEHNRLYWYRQTLGQGPEFLTYFQNEAQLEKSRLLSDRFSAERPKGSFSTLEIQRTEQGDSAMYLCASSPSDRGDYEQYFGPGTRLTVT.

This clonotype has at least ten counts. This chain joins TRBV5-1 and TRBJ1-1, with 8 bases matching TRBD1. The CDR3 has 14 amino acids. J was trimmed by 4 bases and V by 4 bases; bases with no gene match: 6. Germline assignment: CDR1 SGHRS and CDR2 YFSETQ. CDR3 in DNA: TGCGCCAGCAGCGTCGGACAGGGAACCACTGAAGCTTTCTTT. It specifies CASSVGQGTTEAFF.

This clonotype was picked up many times. Here the CDR3 reads CASSFRGQGYTGELFF. As DNA, the CDR3 is TGTGCCAGCAGCTTTCGCGGCCAGGGATACACCGGGGAGCTGTTTTTT. The chain uses TRBV5-5 and TRBJ2-2; weak D call: TRBD1 (5 bases). In germline, CDR1 is SGHKS, CDR2 YYEKEE (reference sequence). V lost 2 bases, J lost 3 bases, and 14 bases lay in between. There are 16 residues in the CDR3.

This chain joins TRBV20-1 and TRBJ2-2; 11 bases fit TRBD1. The CDR3 totals 18 residues. CDR1 and CDR2 (germline): DFQATT, SNEGSKA (reference sequence). With V trimmed by 2 bases and J by 2 bases, 10 bases remained unmatched. CDR3 amino acids: CSARTSDRGRLNTGELFF. DNA of the CDR3: TGCAGTGCTAGAACCTCGGACAGGGGGCGCCTTAACACCGGGGAGCTGTTTTTT.

With respect to this clonotype: A read error is possible here, since a much larger clone lies one base away. This rearrangement joins TRBV6-2 or TRBV6-3 to TRBJ2-2, with D hard to call. This CDR3 contains 11 residues. Per the germline V gene, CDR1 is MNHEY and CDR2 is SVGEGT. CDR3 loop: CPSKGVRELFF. The CDR3 nucleotides read TGTCCCAGCAAAGGCGTCCGGGAGCTGTTTTTT.

This clonotype was picked up many times. This rearrangement joins TRBV5-6 to TRBJ1-1, with TRBD1 matching over 11 bases. Germline V gene lookup returns CDR1 SGHDT and CDR2 YYEEEE. There are 14 residues in the CDR3. The J segment lost 3 bases and the V segment lost 4 bases, leaving 2 bases of the junction unmatched. CDR3 nucleotides: TGTGCCAGCAGCGGGGGACAGGGGGACACTGAAGCTTTCTTT. This encodes CASSGGQGDTEAFF.

Many counts were recorded for this clonotype. The rearrangement uses TRBV27 and TRBJ2-2; D is perhaps TRBD1 (5 bases). The CDR3 spans 12 residues. V was trimmed by 6 bases and J by 6 bases, leaving 8 bases between them. Looked up from germline, CDR1 is MNHEY and CDR2 is SMNVEV (reference sequence). The CDR3 sequence: CASSTRAGELFF. In nucleotides, the CDR3 is TGTGCCAGCAGCACCAGGGCCGGGGAGCTGTTTTTT.

This clonotype came up a few times. V usage is TRBV12-3 or TRBV12-4 and J usage is TRBJ1-4; D not resolved. CDR3 length: 15 residues. Trimming pared 5 bases from V and 6 bases from J, leaving 16 bases between. CDR3 nucleotides: TGTGCCAGCAGTACCACCCGGGAAGTAGATGAAAAACTGTTTTTT. This translates into CASSTTREVDEKLFF.

This clonotype has ten or more counts. The rearrangement uses TRBV12-3 or TRBV12-4 and TRBJ2-2; D not certain. This CDR3 has 14 amino acids. V lost 2 bases to trimming and J lost 3 bases, with 7 bases between them. The CDR3 DNA reads TGTGCCAGCAGTTTAAGAAGCGACACCGGGGAGCTGTTTTTT. It yields the protein CASSLRSDTGELFF.

This clonotype came up many times. Relative to the germline gene, one junction end is altered; a read error may explain this. The CDR3 sequence: CASSLLAGTTFYEQYF. DNA of the CDR3: TGTGCTAGCAGCTTACTAGCGGGGACGACCTTCTACGAGCAGTACTTC. J is TRBJ2-7 and V is TRBV7-7; 10 positions agree with TRBD2. CDR3 length: 16 amino acids. Germline assignment: CDR1 SSHAT and CDR2 FNYEAQ (reference sequence).

On this clonotype itself: The germline gene is not matched at one end of the junction; a read error may be the cause. The rearrangement uses TRBV27 and TRBJ1-2, with 7 bases aligning to TRBD1. This CDR3 has 12 residues. The V gene's germline CDR1 is MNHEY and CDR2 SMNVEV (reference sequence). The CDR3 sequence: CSSSFAGGGYTF. CDR3 nucleotide sequence: TGTTCCAGCAGTTTCGCAGGGGGGGGCTACACCTTC.

At least ten counts were recorded for this clonotype. This rearrangement joins TRBV18 to TRBJ2-5, with D uncertain. Germline CDR1 KGHSH, CDR2 LQKENI. V lost 2 bases, J lost 5 bases, and 12 bases lay in between. The CDR3 length is 14 residues. CDR3 nucleotides: TGTGCCAGCTCACCAGCGCTTGGATGGGAGACCCAGTACTTC. This sequence encodes CASSPALGWETQYF.

This clonotype was counted only a few times. The V and J genes are TRBV7-2 and TRBJ2-7; 11 nucleotides match TRBD1. This CDR3 has 14 residues. Germline V gene sequence: CDR1 SGHTA, CDR2 FQGNSA. With V trimmed by 6 bases and J by 2 bases, 3 bases remained unmatched. Here the CDR3 reads CASRGQGVPYEQYF. For the CDR3, the DNA is TGTGCCAGCAGGGGACAGGGGGTTCCCTACGAGCAGTACTTC. Full variable domain (remainder filled in from reference TRBV7-2 and TRBJ2-7): GAGVSQSPSNKVTEKGKDVELRCDPISGHTALYWYRQSLGQGLEFLIYFQGNSAPDKSGLPSDRFSAERTGGSVSTLTIQRTQQEDSAVYLCASRGQGVPYEQYFGPGTRLTVT.

The V call is TRBV19, the J call TRBJ1-2; TRBD1 agrees at 11 bases. The J segment lost 2 bases and the V segment lost 5 bases, leaving 13 bases of the junction unmatched. Germline V gives CDR1 LNHDA, CDR2 SQIVND (reference sequence). This CDR3 has 18 residues. For the CDR3, the DNA is TGTGCCAGTAGTGCTTCAGTTACCGGACAGGGGGCGAACTATGGCTACACCTTC. It encodes CASSASVTGQGANYGYTF.

The chain combines TRBV30 with TRBJ2-5, with D uncertain. This CDR3 has 12 amino acids. Between the trimmed V and J ends, which lost 2 bases and 9 bases, there was a span of 13 bases. CDR1 and CDR2 (germline): GTSNPN, SVGIG (reference sequence). The CDR3, as DNA: TGTGCCTGGAGTACGCCAAATTGGGCCCAGTACTTC. Amino acids: CAWSTPNWAQYF. The variable domain in full, with the rest retrieved from reference TRBV30 and TRBJ2-5, is SQTIHQWPATLVQPVGSPLSLECTVEGTSNPNLYWYRQAAGRGLQLLFYSVGIGQISSEVPQNLSASRPQDRQFILSSKKLLLSDSGFYLCAWSTPNWAQYFGPGTRLLVL.

In its sample, this clonotype was seen many times. The rearrangement links TRBV7-2 to TRBJ2-3; weak D call: TRBD2 (5 bases). The CDR3 is 13 amino acids. Trimming left V 11 bases short and J 0 bases short, with 12 bases between. CDR1 is SGHTA, CDR2 FQGNSA, per germline. The CDR3 DNA reads as TGTGCCTTCACGACGGGGAGCACAGATACGCAGTATTTT. The encoded protein is CAFTTGSTDTQYF.

In this sample, this clonotype turned up many times. The CDR3 loop is CASSPLLQRSTEAFF. The CDR3 coding sequence is TGCGCCAGCAGCCCGCTCCTACAGAGGTCCACTGAAGCTTTCTTT. The chain has TRBV5-1 and TRBJ1-1, with unresolved D. Germline CDR1 SGHRS, CDR2 YFSETQ. The germline V and J ends were trimmed by 4 bases and 4 bases, with 17 bases remaining between them. The length of the CDR3 is 15 residues. Variable domain in full (rest from reference TRBV5-1 and TRBJ1-1): KAGVTQTPRYLIKTRGQQVTLSCSPISGHRSVSWYQQTPGQGLQFLFEYFSETQRNKGNFPGRFSGRQFSNSRSEMNVSTLELGDSALYLCASSPLLQRSTEAFFGQGTRLTVV.